In its sample, the clone carrying this T cell receptor beta chain was seen a few times. The antigen remains undetermined. V dropped 6 bases and J dropped 3 bases, with 9 bases sitting between them. The germline V gene has CDR1 MNHEY and CDR2 SMNVEV (reference sequence). The CDR3 runs 13 residues. This entry comes from a study of T-cell reconstitution after alpha-beta-depleted transplantation in children. A library of TCRbeta sequences, prepared with unique molecular identifiers, was generated. TCRdb reanalysed the PCR reads using MiXCR and keeps one entry per CDR3 protein. The data contain roughly 790,000 distinct CDR3 sequences, roughly 15% of them seen just once; the ten biggest clones take up just under 5%. Regarding the study as a whole: Surviving thymic progenitors and recipient T cells were the source of high TCRbeta diversity at day 60 in some patients. Two months or so post-transplant, alpha-beta T cells reportedly derived from several hundred expanded graft clones. At the one-year point after transplant, T-cell counts and TCRbeta diversity were found to come mostly from T cells that had been newly produced.

Sample: PBMCs, mostly from graft donor cells, taken 360 days after TCRalphabeta/CD19-depleted stem cell transplant. The sequence was obtained from a male patient aged 10 to 17 who had a stem cell transplant for acute lymphoblastic leukemia, so the T cells may come from the graft donor. The gene calls are TRBV27 and TRBJ1-5; tentatively, D is TRBD1 (5 bases). In nucleotides, the CDR3 is TGTGCCAGCAGCGCAGGGACCAATCAGCCCCAGCATTTT. Translating gives CASSAGTNQPQHF.